The entry below gives a single T cell receptor beta chain sequence along with its context. The germline V gene has CDR1 MGHDK and CDR2 SYGVNS. This CDR3 contains 16 residues. J was trimmed by 3 bases and V by 5 bases; bases with no gene match: 9. In the original analysis: Amplified reference gene primers provided the basis for estimating nucleated cell counts. Assay used: immunoSEQ multiplex PCR; TCRdb lists only in-frame clones, some missing. From that table come the V and J calls and clone size; the DNA was used to work out D and trimming. Here the sample spans approximately 89,000 clones, over 70% being singletons. The data stem from a study of blood T cell repertoires in COVID-19. Study details: The analysed material was cDNA or gDNA that came from T cells, B-cell-depleted T cells, or PBMCs.

The TCR comes from a man in his 70s with acute or convalescent COVID-19. The chain uses TRBV25-1 and TRBJ1-4, with TRBD1 matching over 7 bases. The sample was peripheral blood. The CDR3 protein is CASSNRGQAPNEKLFF. CDR3 sequence (DNA): TGTGCCAGCAGTAACCGCGGACAGGCCCCTAATGAAAAACTGTTTTTT.